The clone carrying this T cell receptor (beta chain) was counted ten times or more. This sample is drawn from a study of T cells in Graves' hyperthyroidism and ophthalmopathy. Amplification of TCR beta CDR3 regions used RNA as the template. The HTBI set primed first-round TCR CDR3 RT-PCR. TCRdb itself ran the multiplex PCR reads through MiXCR, one entry per CDR3 protein. Among hundreds of thousands of distinct CDR3 sequences listed, around 16% were seen once. V dropped 0 bases and J dropped 2; count of bases not matched to a gene: 12. The germline V gene encodes CDR1 MGHRA and CDR2 YSYEKL. The CDR3 sequence is 18 residues long. For ophthalmopathy patients, the Clinical Activity Score was at least 3 and the NOSPECS grade at least 4; duration was under 3 months.

The origin of this receptor is a woman aged 40 to 50 with Graves' ophthalmopathy. The chain has TRBV4-1 and TRBJ2-5; 7 bases match TRBD1. The sequenced sample consisted of blood. Here the CDR3 reads CASSQDWNWQGEQETQYF. The CDR3 DNA is TGCGCCAGCAGCCAAGATTGGAATTGGCAGGGGGAGCAAGAGACCCAGTACTTC.